This T cell receptor (beta chain) is drawn from a study of immune heterogeneity within non-small cell lung tumors. TCR beta CDR3 was amplified by multiplex PCR using 32 V and 13 J primers. Using its own MiXCR run on the multiplex PCR reads, TCRdb lists one record per CDR3 protein. The sample has 1,500 to 2,000 distinct CDR3 sequences; less than 60% are singletons. Concerning this clonotype itself: What it recognizes is unknown.

Template material for each sample was 600 ng of bulk tumor genomic DNA. Multiple widely separated biopsies were taken from each primary tumor at surgery. Patients had untreated, newly diagnosed non-small cell lung cancer and underwent curative surgery. It was newly diagnosed non-small cell lung cancer patients having surgery with curative intent who served as donors. The V and J ends lost 1 base and 4 bases, in that order; junction bases with no gene match: 4. The CDR3 length is 15 residues. Germline CDR1 reads DFQATT; CDR2 reads SNEGSKA (reference sequence). General study points: Alongside site-unique high-frequency clones, identical dominant CDR3 beta clonotypes recurred across tumor sites within a patient. Individual patients largely had distinct high-frequency T-cell receptor beta clonotypes from one another. Local tumor mutational burden showed a correlation with local T-cell clonality that was moderate but significant (R 0.3 to 0.4).

Specimen: lung tumor tissue. The chain couples TRBV20-1 to TRBJ1-2; 12 bases line up with TRBD1. The sequence came from a man aged 55 to 70 with non-small cell lung cancer. The chain's CDR3 is CSARAGTGGVYGYTF. The CDR3 DNA sequence: TGCAGTGCTAGAGCAGGGACAGGGGGCGTCTATGGCTACACCTTC.